This T cell receptor (beta chain) was captured by sequencing in a study of blood T cell repertoires in COVID-19. For the study at large: Researchers got acute and convalescent COVID-19 samples from the United States, Italy and Spain.

Profiling relied on immunoSEQ multiplex PCR, and the TCRdb table lists in-frame clones only, not all of them. The sample contains about 120,000 clones, more than 75% of which appear only once. There are 13 residues in the CDR3. The V gene's germline CDR1 is ENHRY and CDR2 SYGVKD. Trimming left V 5 bases short and J 2 bases short, with 10 bases between. Sequences were obtained from peripheral blood. The source is a man in his sixties with acute or convalescent COVID-19. This chain uses TRBV10-3 with TRBJ2-7, with TRBD2 as a possible D gene (6 bases). CDR3 loop: CAISPGLPYEQYF. The CDR3 DNA reads TGTGCCATCAGTCCGGGACTTCCCTACGAGCAGTACTTC.